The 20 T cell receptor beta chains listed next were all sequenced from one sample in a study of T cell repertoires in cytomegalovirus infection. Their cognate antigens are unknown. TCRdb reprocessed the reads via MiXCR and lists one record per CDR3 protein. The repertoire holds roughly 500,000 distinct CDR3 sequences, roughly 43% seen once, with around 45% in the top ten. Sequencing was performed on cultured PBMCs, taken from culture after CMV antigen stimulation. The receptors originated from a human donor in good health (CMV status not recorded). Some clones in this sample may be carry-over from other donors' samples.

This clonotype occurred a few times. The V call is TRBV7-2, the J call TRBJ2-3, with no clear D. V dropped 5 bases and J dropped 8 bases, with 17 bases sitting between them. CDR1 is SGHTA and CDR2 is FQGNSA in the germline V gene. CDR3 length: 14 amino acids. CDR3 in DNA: TGTGCCAGCAGCGCCCGAATCGCCCCAGTTACGCAGTATTTT. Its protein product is CASSARIAPVTQYF.

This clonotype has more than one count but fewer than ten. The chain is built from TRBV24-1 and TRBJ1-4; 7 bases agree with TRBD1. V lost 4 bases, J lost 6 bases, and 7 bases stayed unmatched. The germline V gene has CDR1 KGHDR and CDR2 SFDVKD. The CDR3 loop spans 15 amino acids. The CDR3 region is CATSDPAGGDEKLFF. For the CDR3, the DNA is TGTGCCACCAGTGACCCAGCAGGGGGTGATGAAAAACTGTTTTTT.

The CDR3 loop is CSATPGLANNEQFF. As DNA, the CDR3 is TGCAGTGCTACTCCGGGACTAGCTAACAATGAGCAGTTCTTC. The rearrangement links TRBV20-1 to TRBJ2-1, with 9 bases matching TRBD2. The ends lost 4 bases at V and 5 bases at J; junction bases unmatched: 6. The germline gives CDR1 DFQATT, CDR2 SNEGSKA (reference sequence). This CDR3 is 14 amino acids long.

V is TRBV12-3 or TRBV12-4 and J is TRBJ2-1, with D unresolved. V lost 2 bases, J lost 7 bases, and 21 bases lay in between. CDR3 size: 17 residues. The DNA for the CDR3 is TGTGCCAGCAGTTTAAATCCCCTAGAATGGGGTGCGAATGAGCAGTTCTTC. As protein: CASSLNPLEWGANEQFF.

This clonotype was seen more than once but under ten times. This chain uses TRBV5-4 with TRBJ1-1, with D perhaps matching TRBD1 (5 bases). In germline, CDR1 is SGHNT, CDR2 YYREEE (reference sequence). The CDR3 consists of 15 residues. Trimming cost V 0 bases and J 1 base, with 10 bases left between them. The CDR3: CASSLAGGKNTEAFF. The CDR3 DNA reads TGTGCCAGCAGCTTGGCCGGGGGGAAGAACACTGAAGCTTTCTTT.

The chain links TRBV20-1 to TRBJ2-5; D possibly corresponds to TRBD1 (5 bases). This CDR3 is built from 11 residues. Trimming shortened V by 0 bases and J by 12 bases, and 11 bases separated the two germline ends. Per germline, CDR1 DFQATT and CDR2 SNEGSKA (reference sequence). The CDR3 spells CSARDPRVEYF. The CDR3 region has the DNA TGCAGTGCTAGAGATCCCAGGGTTGAGTACTTC.

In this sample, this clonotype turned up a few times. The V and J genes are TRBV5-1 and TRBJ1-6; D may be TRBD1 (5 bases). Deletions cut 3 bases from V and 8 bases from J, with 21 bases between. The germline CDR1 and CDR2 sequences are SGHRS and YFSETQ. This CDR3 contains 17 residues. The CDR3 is CASSSGGRAGRDSPLHF. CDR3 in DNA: TGCGCCAGCAGCTCCGGCGGGAGGGCAGGGAGAGATTCACCCCTCCACTTT.

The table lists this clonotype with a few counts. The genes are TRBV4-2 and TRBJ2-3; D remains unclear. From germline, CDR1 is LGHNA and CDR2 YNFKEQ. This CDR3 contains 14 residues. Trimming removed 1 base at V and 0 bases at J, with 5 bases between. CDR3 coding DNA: TGTGCCAGCAGCCAAGGCCTTAGCACAGATACGCAGTATTTT. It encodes CASSQGLSTDTQYF.

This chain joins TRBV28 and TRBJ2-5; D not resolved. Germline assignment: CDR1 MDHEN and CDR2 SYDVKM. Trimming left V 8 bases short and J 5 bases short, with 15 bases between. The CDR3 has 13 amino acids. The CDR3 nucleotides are TGTGCCAGCCGACACGGCTTTGGGGAGACCCAGTACTTC. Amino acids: CASRHGFGETQYF.

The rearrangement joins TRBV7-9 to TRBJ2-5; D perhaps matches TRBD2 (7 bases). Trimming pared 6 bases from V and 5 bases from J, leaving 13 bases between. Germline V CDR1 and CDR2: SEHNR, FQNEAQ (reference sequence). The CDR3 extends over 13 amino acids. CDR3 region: CASRRGGPETQYF. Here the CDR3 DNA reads TGTGCCAGCAGAAGGGGGGGCCCTGAGACCCAGTACTTC. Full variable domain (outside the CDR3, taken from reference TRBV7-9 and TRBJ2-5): DTGVSQNPRHKITKRGQNVTFRCDPISEHNRLYWYRQTLGQGPEFLTYFQNEAQLEKSRLLSDRFSAERPKGSFSTLEIQRTEQGDSAMYLCASRRGGPETQYFGPGTRLLVL.

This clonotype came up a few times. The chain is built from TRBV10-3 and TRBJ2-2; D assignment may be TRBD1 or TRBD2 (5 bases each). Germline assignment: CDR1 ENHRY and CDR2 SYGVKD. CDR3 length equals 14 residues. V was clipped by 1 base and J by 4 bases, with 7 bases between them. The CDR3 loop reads CAISELGVTGELFF. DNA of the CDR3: TGTGCCATCAGTGAGTTGGGGGTCACCGGGGAGCTGTTTTTT.

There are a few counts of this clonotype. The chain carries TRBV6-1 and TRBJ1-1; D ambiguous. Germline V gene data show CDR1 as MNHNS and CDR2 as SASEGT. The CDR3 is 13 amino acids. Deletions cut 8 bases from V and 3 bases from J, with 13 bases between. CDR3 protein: CASPAGVYTEAFF. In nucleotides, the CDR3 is TGTGCCAGCCCGGCCGGGGTTTACACTGAAGCTTTCTTT.

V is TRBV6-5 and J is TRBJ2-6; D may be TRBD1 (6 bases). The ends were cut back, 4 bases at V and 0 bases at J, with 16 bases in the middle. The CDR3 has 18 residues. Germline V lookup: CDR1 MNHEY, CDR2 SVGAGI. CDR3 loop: CASSSPHREPSGANVLTF. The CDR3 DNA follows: TGTGCCAGCAGTTCGCCTCACAGGGAACCCTCTGGGGCCAACGTCCTGACTTTC.

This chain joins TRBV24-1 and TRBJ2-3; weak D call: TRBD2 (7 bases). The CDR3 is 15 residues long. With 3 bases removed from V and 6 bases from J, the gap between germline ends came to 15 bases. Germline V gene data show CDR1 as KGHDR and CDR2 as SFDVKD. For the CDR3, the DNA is TGTGCCACCAGTGATCCCCGGGGGGCGGCCGATACGCAGTATTTT. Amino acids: CATSDPRGAADTQYF.

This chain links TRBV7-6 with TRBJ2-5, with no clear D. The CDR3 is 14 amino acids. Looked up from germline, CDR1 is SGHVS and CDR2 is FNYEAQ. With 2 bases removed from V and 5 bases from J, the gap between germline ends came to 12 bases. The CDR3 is CASSLTAQRETQYF. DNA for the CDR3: TGTGCCAGCAGCTTAACGGCTCAGAGGGAGACCCAGTACTTC.

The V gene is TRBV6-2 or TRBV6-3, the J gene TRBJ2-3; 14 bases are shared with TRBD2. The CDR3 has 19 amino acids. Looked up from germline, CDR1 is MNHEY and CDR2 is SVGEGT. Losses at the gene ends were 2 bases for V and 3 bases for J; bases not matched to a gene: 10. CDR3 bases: TGTGCCAGCAGTTACCGGCATCTGACTAGCGGGGGGGCGACAGATACGCAGTATTTT. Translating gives CASSYRHLTSGGATDTQYF.

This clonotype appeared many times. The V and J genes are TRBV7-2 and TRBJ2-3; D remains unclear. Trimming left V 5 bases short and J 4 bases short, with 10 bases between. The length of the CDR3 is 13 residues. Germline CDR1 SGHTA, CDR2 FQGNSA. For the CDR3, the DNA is TGTGCCAGCAGCCCACAGATTGCAGATACGCAGTATTTT. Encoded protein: CASSPQIADTQYF.

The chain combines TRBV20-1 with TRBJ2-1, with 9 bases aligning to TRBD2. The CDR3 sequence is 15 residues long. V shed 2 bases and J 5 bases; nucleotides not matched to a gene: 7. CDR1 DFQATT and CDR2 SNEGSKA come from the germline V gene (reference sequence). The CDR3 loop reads CSARQSSGANNEQFF. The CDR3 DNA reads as TGCAGTGCTAGACAATCTAGCGGGGCGAACAATGAGCAGTTCTTC.

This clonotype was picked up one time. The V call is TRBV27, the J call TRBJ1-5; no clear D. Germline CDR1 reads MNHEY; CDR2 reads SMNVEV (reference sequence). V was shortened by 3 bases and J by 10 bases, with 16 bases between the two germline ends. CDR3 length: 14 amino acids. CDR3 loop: CASSLSRNDLPQHF. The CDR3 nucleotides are TGTGCCAGCAGTTTGAGTAGGAATGATCTTCCCCAGCATTTT.

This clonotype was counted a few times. This CDR3 is CASSPAARRSELFF. CDR3 coding DNA: TGCGCCAGCAGCCCTGCGGCCAGGAGGAGTGAACTGTTTTTT. The rearrangement joins TRBV4-1 to TRBJ1-4; D remains ambiguous. This CDR3 has 14 residues. The ends were cut back, 4 bases at V and 12 bases at J, with 18 bases in the middle. Germline CDR1 is MGHRA and CDR2 is YSYEKL.